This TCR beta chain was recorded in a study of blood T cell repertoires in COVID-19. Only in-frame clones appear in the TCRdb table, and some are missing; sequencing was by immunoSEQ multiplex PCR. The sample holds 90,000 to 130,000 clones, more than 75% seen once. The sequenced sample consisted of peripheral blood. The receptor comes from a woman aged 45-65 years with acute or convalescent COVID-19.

The CDR3 loop reads CASSLPTGGEGEKLFF. The CDR3 DNA sequence: TGCGCCAGCAGCTTACCAACAGGGGGCGAGGGAGAAAAACTGTTTTTT. The chain joins TRBV5-1 to TRBJ1-4; 9 positions agree with TRBD1. The germline CDR1 and CDR2 sequences are SGHRS and YFSETQ. The CDR3 contains 16 residues. The V and J ends lost 2 bases and 8 bases, in that order; junction bases with no gene match: 10. The entire variable domain, with the rest obtained from reference TRBV5-1 and TRBJ1-4, is as follows: KAGVTQTPRYLIKTRGQQVTLSCSPISGHRSVSWYQQTPGQGLQFLFEYFSETQRNKGNFPGRFSGRQFSNSRSEMNVSTLELGDSALYLCASSLPTGGEGEKLFFGSGTQLSVL.